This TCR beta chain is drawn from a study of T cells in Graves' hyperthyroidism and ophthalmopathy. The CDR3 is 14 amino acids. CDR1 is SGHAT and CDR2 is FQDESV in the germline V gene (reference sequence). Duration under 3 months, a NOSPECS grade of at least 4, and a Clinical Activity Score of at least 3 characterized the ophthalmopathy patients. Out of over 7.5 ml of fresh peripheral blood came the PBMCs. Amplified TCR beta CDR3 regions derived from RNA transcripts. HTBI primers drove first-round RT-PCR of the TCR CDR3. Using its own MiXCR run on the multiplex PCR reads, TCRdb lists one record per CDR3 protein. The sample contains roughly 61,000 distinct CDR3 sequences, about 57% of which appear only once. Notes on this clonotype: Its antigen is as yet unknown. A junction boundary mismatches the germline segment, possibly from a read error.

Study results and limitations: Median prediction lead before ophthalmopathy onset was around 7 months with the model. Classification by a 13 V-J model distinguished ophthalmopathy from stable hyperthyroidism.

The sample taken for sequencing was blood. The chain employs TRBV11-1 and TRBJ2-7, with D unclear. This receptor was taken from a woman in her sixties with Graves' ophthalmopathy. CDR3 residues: CASSSPTFPYGQYF. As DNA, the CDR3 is TGTGCTAGCAGCTCTCCTACCTTTCCCTACGGGCAGTACTTC.